This TCR beta chain was captured in a study of blood T cell repertoires in COVID-19. Overall study context: COVID-19 samples collected from the United States, Italy and Spain covered acute and convalescent phases. PBMCs, B-cell-depleted T cells, or T cells provided the cDNA or gDNA that made up the material.

Per the original data handling: Amplification from reference gene primers served as the basis for estimated nucleated cell counts. TCRdb's table, derived via immunoSEQ multiplex PCR, lists solely in-frame clones and lacks some. V and J calls and clone size are given by that table; D and trimming were obtained from the DNA. Altogether around 200,000 clones are present, about 86% being singletons, with the ten largest covering more than 20%. The CDR3 is made up of 18 amino acids. Germline V gene lookup returns CDR1 SEHNR and CDR2 FQNEAQ (reference sequence). Losses at the gene ends were 6 bases for V and 5 bases for J; bases not matched to a gene: 16.

The sample taken for sequencing was peripheral blood. This chain joins TRBV7-9 and TRBJ2-2; the match to TRBD1 covers 9 bases. The TCR sequence derives from a man aged 65 to 79 with active or convalescent COVID-19. CDR3 coding DNA: TGTGCCAGCAGTGCAGTGGGTACAGGGGGCCTGGGGACCGGGGAGCTGTTTTTT. This gives the protein CASSAVGTGGLGTGELFF.